This T cell receptor (beta chain) originates from a study of shared clonotypes between healthy human individuals. Per the germline V gene, CDR1 is MNHEY and CDR2 is SMNVEV (reference sequence). The CDR3 loop spans 11 amino acids. In the case of this clone: Antigen specificity is unknown.

Deep was the level used in running the assay. Clones were sequenced by immunoSEQ multiplex PCR, and TCRdb holds only the in-frame ones, with some missing. The sample holds over 100,000 clones, approximately 70% seen once. The study, taken as a whole, reports: Clonotype sharing across a few donors was observed for roughly 5% of naive CD4 clonotypes. A reduction in generation probabilities was seen for non-shared clonotypes relative to those shared by all four donors.

Healthy HIV-negative adults with no recent acute infections or vaccinations were recruited as donors. This chain joins TRBV27 and TRBJ2-5; D might be TRBD1 (5 bases). The assigned J gene may be wrong: the sequence end matches TRBJ2-7 better. The sequenced sample consisted of memory CD8+ T cells sorted from blood. Regarding subset: CD45RO+ cells pooled with CCR7-negative TemRA cells. The receptor was derived from a woman aged 30 to 39 in good health. CDR3 residues: CATQWGHEQYF. The CDR3 DNA sequence: TGTGCCACTCAGTGGGGCCACGAGCAGTACTTC.